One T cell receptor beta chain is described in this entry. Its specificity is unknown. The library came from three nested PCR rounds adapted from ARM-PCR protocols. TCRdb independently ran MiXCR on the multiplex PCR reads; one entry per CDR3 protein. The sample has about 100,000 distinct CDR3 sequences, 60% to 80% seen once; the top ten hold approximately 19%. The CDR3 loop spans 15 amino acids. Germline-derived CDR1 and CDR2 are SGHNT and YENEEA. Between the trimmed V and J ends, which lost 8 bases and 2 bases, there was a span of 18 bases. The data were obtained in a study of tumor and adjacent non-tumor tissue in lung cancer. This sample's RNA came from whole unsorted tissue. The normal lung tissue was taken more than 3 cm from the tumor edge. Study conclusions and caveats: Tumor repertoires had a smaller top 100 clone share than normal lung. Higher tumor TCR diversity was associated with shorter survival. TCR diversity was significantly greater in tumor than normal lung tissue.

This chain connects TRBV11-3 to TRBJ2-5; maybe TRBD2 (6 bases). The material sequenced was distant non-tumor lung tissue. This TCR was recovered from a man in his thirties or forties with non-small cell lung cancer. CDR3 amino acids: CASGQHGGKQETQYF. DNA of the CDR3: TGTGCCAGCGGCCAACACGGAGGGAAACAAGAGACCCAGTACTTC. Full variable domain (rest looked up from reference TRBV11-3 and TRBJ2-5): EAGVVQSPRYKIIEKKQPVAFWCNPISGHNTLYWYLQNLGQGPELLIRYENEEAVDDSQLPKDRFSAERLKGVDSTLKIQPAELGDSAVYLCASGQHGGKQETQYFGPGTRLLVL.